The 5 T cell receptor beta chains listed next were all sequenced from one sample in a study of regulatory and conventional T cells in RAG deficiency. Data came from immunoSEQ multiplex PCR; TCRdb stores just in-frame clones and leaves some out. In the table there are tens of thousands of clones, approximately 96% of which are singletons. Genomic DNA came from blood conventional CD4+ T cells gated CD25-low CD127-high. The same specimen was also included in a second study, on regulatory T cells. That paper notes: The primer mix had 52 TRBV and 13 TRBJ primers.

Sequencing was carried out using CD25- CD4+ T cells sorted from blood. The receptors derive from a human donor in good health.

This chain links TRBV7-2 with TRBJ2-7, with 7 bases identical to TRBD1. The ends lost 5 bases at V and 2 bases at J; junction bases unmatched: 6. The CDR3 runs 14 residues. The germline CDR1 and CDR2 sequences are SGHTA and FQGNSA. The CDR3 region is CASSLNDRAYEQYF. The CDR3 nucleotides are TGTGCCAGCAGCCTAAACGACAGGGCCTACGAGCAGTACTTC.

The chain employs TRBV30 and TRBJ1-2; 7 bases are a match to TRBD1. Trimming cost V 1 base and J 6 bases; bases outside gene matches: 2. The germline V gene encodes CDR1 GTSNPN and CDR2 SVGIG (reference sequence). There are 12 residues in the CDR3. The CDR3, as DNA: TGTGCCTGGAGTGGACAGGGTAATGGCTACACCTTC. It is translated as CAWSGQGNGYTF.

V is TRBV4-1 and J is TRBJ1-4; TRBD1 agrees at 9 bases. The germline V gene encodes CDR1 MGHRA and CDR2 YSYEKL. The CDR3 length is 14 residues. V lost 6 bases and J lost 8; bases outside the gene matches: 7. Written as DNA, the CDR3 is TGCGCCAGCAGTCGGACAGGGGTAGGGGAAAAACTGTTTTTT. Its protein is CASSRTGVGEKLFF.

CDR3 nucleotides: TGTGCCAGCAGTCGGGACAGCCTTAATGAAAAACTGTTTTTT. It translates to CASSRDSLNEKLFF. V and J are TRBV6-5 and TRBJ1-4; 7 bases line up with TRBD1. Germline CDR1 reads MNHEY; CDR2 reads SVGAGI. The V gene end was trimmed by 5 bases and the J gene end by 4 bases; junction bases not matched to a gene: 4. The CDR3 is 14 residues long.

The rearrangement links TRBV19 to TRBJ2-6; 10 bases map to TRBD1. CDR3 length: 16 amino acids. V lost 4 bases, J lost 4 bases, and 4 bases stayed unmatched. Germline CDR1 LNHDA, CDR2 SQIVND (reference sequence). The CDR3: CASSKGTGAGANVLTF. CDR3 DNA sequence: TGTGCCAGTAGTAAGGGGACAGGGGCAGGGGCCAACGTCCTGACTTTC.